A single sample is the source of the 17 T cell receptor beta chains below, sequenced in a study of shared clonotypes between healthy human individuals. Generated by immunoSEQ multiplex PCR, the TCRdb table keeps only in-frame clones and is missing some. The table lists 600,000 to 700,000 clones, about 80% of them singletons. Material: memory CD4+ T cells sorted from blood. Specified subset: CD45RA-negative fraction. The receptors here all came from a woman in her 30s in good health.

The CDR3 DNA sequence: TGTGCCAGCAGTGACGGGGCGGGAGGGCCGGTAGATACGCAGTATTTT. Protein sequence: CASSDGAGGPVDTQYF. This sequence joins TRBV6-4 and TRBJ2-3; TRBD2 matches 9 bases. The V gene end was trimmed by 2 bases and the J gene end by 5 bases; junction bases not matched to a gene: 8. CDR1 and CDR2 from the germline V gene are MRHNA and SNTAGT. The CDR3 runs 16 residues.

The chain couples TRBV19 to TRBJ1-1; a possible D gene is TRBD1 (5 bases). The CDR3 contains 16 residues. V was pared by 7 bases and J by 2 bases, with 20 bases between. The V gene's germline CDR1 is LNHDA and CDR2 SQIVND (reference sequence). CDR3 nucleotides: TGTGCCAGTACCGACGCCGGACATTCTGGAAACACTGAAGCTTTCTTT. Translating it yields CASTDAGHSGNTEAFF.

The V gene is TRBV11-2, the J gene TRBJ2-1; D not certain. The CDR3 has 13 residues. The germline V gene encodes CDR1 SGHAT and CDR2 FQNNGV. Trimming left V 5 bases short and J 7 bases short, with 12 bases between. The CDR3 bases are TGTGCCAGCAGCACCTACCTAGAAAATGAGCAGTTCTTC. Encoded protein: CASSTYLENEQFF.

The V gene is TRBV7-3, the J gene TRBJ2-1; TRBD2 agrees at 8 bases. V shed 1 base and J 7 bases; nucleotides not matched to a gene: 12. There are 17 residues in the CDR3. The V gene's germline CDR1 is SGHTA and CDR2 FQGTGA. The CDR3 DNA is TGTGCCAGCAGCTTAAATAGGCTAGCGGGTGGACGGAATGAGCAGTTCTTC. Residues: CASSLNRLAGGRNEQFF.

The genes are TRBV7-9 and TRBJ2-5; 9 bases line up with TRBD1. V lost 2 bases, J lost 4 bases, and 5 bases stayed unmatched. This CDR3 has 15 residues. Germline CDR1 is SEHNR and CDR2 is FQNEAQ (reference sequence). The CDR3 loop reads CASSLQTGGRETQYF. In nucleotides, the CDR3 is TGTGCCAGCAGCTTACAGACAGGGGGACGAGAGACCCAGTACTTC.

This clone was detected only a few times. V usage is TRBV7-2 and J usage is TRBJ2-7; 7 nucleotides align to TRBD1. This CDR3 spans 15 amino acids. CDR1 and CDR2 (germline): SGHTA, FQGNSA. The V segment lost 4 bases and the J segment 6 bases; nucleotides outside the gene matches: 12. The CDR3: CASSSNALTGSEQYF. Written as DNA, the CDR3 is TGTGCCAGCAGCTCTAACGCCCTGACAGGGTCCGAGCAGTACTTC. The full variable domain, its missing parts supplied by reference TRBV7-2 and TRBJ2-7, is GAGVSQSPSNKVTEKGKDVELRCDPISGHTALYWYRQSLGQGLEFLIYFQGNSAPDKSGLPSDRFSAERTGGSVSTLTIQRTQQEDSAVYLCASSSNALTGSEQYFGPGTRLTVT.

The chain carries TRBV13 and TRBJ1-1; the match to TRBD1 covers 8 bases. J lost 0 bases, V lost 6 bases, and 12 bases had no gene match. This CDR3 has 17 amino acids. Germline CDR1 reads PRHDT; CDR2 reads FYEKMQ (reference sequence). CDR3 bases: TGTGCCAGCAGTCTATTCAGGGGGCTTTCGGTGAACACTGAAGCTTTCTTT. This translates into CASSLFRGLSVNTEAFF.

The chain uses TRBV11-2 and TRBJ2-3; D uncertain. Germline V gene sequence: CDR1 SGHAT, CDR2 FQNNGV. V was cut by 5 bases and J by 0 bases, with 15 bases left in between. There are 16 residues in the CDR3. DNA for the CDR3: TGTGCCAGCAGCCCTAGAACGACGTCTAGCACAGATACGCAGTATTTT. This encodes CASSPRTTSSTDTQYF.

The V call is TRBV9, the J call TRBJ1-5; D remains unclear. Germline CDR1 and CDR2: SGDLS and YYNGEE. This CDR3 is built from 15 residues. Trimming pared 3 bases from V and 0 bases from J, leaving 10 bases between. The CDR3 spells CASSATGNSNQPQHF. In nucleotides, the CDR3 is TGTGCCAGCAGCGCGACCGGCAATAGCAATCAGCCCCAGCATTTT.

The CDR3 loop reads CASSLQGTDSTQYF. CDR3 sequence (DNA): TGTGCCAGCAGCTTGCAAGGGACGGATTCAACGCAGTATTTT. The rearrangement uses TRBV5-4 and TRBJ2-3; tentatively, D is TRBD1 or TRBD2 (5 bases each). With 1 base removed from V and 9 bases from J, the gap between germline ends came to 15 bases. The length of the CDR3 is 14 residues. Germline lookup yields CDR1 SGHNT and CDR2 YYREEE (reference sequence).

This chain's CDR3 is CASSYSYRGLRGYTF. In DNA form, the CDR3 reads TGTGCCAGCAGTTACTCTTACAGGGGGTTGCGAGGCTACACCTTC. V and J are TRBV6-5 and TRBJ1-2; 8 bases align to TRBD1. Per the germline V gene, CDR1 is MNHEY and CDR2 is SVGAGI. CDR3 size: 15 residues. V lost 0 bases to trimming and J lost 8 bases; unmatched junction nucleotides: 8.

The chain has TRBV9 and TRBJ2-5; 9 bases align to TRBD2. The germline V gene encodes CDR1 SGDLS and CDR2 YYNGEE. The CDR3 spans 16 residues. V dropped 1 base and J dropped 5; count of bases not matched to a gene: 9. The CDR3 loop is CASSVRGRAGGETQYF. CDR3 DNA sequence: TGTGCCAGCAGCGTACGCGGGAGGGCCGGTGGGGAGACCCAGTACTTC.

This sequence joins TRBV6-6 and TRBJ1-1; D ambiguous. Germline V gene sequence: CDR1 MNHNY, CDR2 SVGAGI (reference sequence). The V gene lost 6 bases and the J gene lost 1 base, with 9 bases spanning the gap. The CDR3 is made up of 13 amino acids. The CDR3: CASRPHPNTEAFF. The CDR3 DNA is TGTGCCAGCAGACCACACCCGAACACTGAAGCTTTCTTT.

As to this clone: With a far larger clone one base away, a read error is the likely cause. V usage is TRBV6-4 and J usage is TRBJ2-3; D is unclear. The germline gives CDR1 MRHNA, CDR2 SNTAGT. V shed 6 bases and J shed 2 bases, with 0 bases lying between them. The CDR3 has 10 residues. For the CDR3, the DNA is TGTGCCAGCAGCACAGATACGCAGTATTTT. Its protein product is CASSTDTQYF.

The DNA of the CDR3 is TGTGCCAGCAGCCAAGACTTAGGAGCGAACACTGAAGCTTTCTTT. This gives the protein CASSQDLGANTEAFF. This chain links TRBV14 with TRBJ1-1; no firm D call. Germline values: CDR1 SGHDN, CDR2 FVKESK. The CDR3 contains 15 residues. Trimming took 0 bases from V and 1 from J, leaving 9 bases between them.

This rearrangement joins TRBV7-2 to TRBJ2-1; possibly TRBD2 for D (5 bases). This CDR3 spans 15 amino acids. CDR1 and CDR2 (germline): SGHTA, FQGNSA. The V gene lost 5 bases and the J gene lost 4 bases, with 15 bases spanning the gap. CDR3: CASSPGMQAYNEQFF. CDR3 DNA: TGTGCCAGCAGCCCCGGGATGCAGGCATACAATGAGCAGTTCTTC. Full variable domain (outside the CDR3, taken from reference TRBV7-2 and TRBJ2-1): GAGVSQSPSNKVTEKGKDVELRCDPISGHTALYWYRQSLGQGLEFLIYFQGNSAPDKSGLPSDRFSAERTGGSVSTLTIQRTQQEDSAVYLCASSPGMQAYNEQFFGPGTRLTVL.

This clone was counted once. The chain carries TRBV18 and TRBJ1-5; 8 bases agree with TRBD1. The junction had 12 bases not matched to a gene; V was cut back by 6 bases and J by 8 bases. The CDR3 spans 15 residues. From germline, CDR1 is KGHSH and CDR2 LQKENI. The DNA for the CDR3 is TGTGCCAGCTCGCCTACAGCAGGGGGCGTGGAGCCCCAGCATTTT. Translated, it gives CASSPTAGGVEPQHF.